This T cell receptor (beta chain) was retrieved from a study of cytomegalovirus exposure and HLA in healthy donors. Vbeta (60) and Jbeta (13) primers were used in the PCR. The assay was immunoSEQ multiplex PCR, and TCRdb's table has in-frame clones only and misses some. The sample includes some 120,000 clones, 83% seen only once; the top ten take about 3.7%. Study results and limitations: High specificity and sensitivity for cytomegalovirus status were reported for the classifier. Versus the approximately 700-donor mean, an Asian-associated ancestry cluster reportedly showed fewer N-insertions in a later analysis. TCR beta chains associated with HLA were, in a later analysis, more clonally expanded than equally common others.

On this clone: The antigen is unknown.

The clonotype comes from a woman between 40 and 55 years old in good health and CMV-seropositive. Sequenced sample: PBMCs.

The CDR3 protein is CASSAHMTANYGYTF. CDR3 DNA sequence: TGTGCCAGCAGTGCCCATATGACAGCTAACTATGGCTACACCTTC. The chain couples TRBV6-1 to TRBJ1-2; D might be TRBD1 (5 bases). Germline CDR1 and CDR2: MNHNS and SASEGT. This CDR3 spans 15 amino acids. Trimming took 4 bases from V and 0 from J, leaving 12 bases between them.